This T cell receptor (beta chain) was sequenced in a study of cytomegalovirus exposure and HLA in healthy donors. Amplification used 60 Vbeta primers and 13 Jbeta primers. Assay used: immunoSEQ multiplex PCR; TCRdb lists only in-frame clones, some missing. The top ten clones hold around 14% of a sample with fewer than 200,000 clones, approximately 80% of them seen once. Trimming removed 0 bases from V and 5 bases from J; junction bases left unmatched: 9. Looked up from germline, CDR1 is LGHNA and CDR2 is YSLEER. This CDR3 contains 17 residues. Specimen: PBMCs. This TCR came from a woman in her forties or fifties in good health and CMV-seronegative. The rearrangement uses TRBV4-3 and TRBJ2-3, with TRBD2 matching 9 bases. CDR3 sequence (DNA): TGCGCCAGCAGCCAAGATTGGGGCGGGGGGGCCAGAGATACGCAGTATTTT. This sequence encodes CASSQDWGGGARDTQYF.